The 9 T cell receptor beta chains below all came from one sample that was sequenced in a study of blood T cell repertoires in COVID-19. Clones were read by immunoSEQ multiplex PCR, and TCRdb kept only the in-frame ones, dropping some. The repertoire holds 180,000 or so clones, with roughly 86% as singletons. The sample comprised peripheral blood. The receptors here all came from a man younger than 30 with acute or convalescent COVID-19.

The gene calls are TRBV28 and TRBJ2-6, with 8 nucleotides matching TRBD1. V gave up 4 bases and J gave up 0 bases; unmatched junction bases: 8. The CDR3 is 18 residues long. In germline, CDR1 is MDHEN, CDR2 SYDVKM. The CDR3 here is CASSYQTGVVSGANVLTF. The CDR3 coding sequence is TGTGCCAGCAGTTATCAGACAGGGGTAGTCTCTGGGGCCAACGTCCTGACTTTC.

This CDR3 is CASSEDRGPYNEQFF. The DNA of the CDR3 is TGCGCCAGCAGCGAGGACAGGGGGCCCTACAATGAGCAGTTCTTC. The gene calls are TRBV5-1 and TRBJ2-1, with TRBD1 matching over 11 bases. This CDR3 is built from 15 residues. V shed 4 bases, J shed 2 bases, and the junction held 2 bases outside the gene matches. From germline, CDR1 is SGHRS and CDR2 YFSETQ.

The rearrangement links TRBV6-5 to TRBJ1-3; a weak D match, TRBD1 (6 bases). Trimming removed 4 bases from V and 2 bases from J, with 15 bases in between. From germline, CDR1 is MNHEY and CDR2 SVGAGI. The CDR3 is 16 residues long. DNA for the CDR3: TGTGCCAGCAGTTCTACGGGACACCTAGCTGGAAACACCATATATTTT. Translated: CASSSTGHLAGNTIYF.

The chain recombines TRBV7-2 with TRBJ2-7, with D possibly being TRBD1 (5 bases). The CDR3 has 14 amino acids. Germline CDR1 reads SGHTA; CDR2 reads FQGNSA. The V end was cut by 2 bases, the J end by 2 bases, with 10 bases between. This CDR3 is CASSLITRAYEQYF. CDR3 DNA sequence: TGTGCCAGCAGCTTAATTACCAGGGCCTACGAGCAGTACTTC. Looking up the rest from reference TRBV7-2 and TRBJ2-7 gives the full variable domain: GAGVSQSPSNKVTEKGKDVELRCDPISGHTALYWYRQSLGQGLEFLIYFQGNSAPDKSGLPSDRFSAERTGGSVSTLTIQRTQQEDSAVYLCASSLITRAYEQYFGPGTRLTVT.

On this clone itself: Other nucleotide sequences from this sample produce the same CDR3. V is TRBV15 and J is TRBJ2-5; unclear D gene. Germline CDR1 reads LNHNV; CDR2 reads YYDKDF (reference sequence). The CDR3 totals 15 residues. V gave up 2 bases and J gave up 2 bases, with 12 bases separating them. Here the CDR3 DNA reads TGTGCCACCAGCAGACACGCTAGTGGTCAAGAGACCCAGTACTTC. Translating gives CATSRHASGQETQYF. The full variable domain, completed using reference TRBV15 and TRBJ2-5, is DAMVIQNPRYQVTQFGKPVTLSCSQTLNHNVMYWYQQKSSQAPKLLFHYYDKDFNNEADTPDNFQSRRPNTSFCFLDIRSPGLGDTAMYLCATSRHASGQETQYFGPGTRLLVL.

CDR3 protein: CASRVAGPLYNEQFF. For the CDR3, the DNA is TGTGCCAGCCGGGTAGCGGGTCCCCTATACAATGAGCAGTTCTTC. The rearrangement uses TRBV6-5 and TRBJ2-1; TRBD2 agrees at 7 bases. This CDR3 contains 15 residues. CDR1 and CDR2 (germline): MNHEY, SVGAGI. V lost 8 bases to trimming and J lost 4 bases; unmatched junction nucleotides: 11.

The genes are TRBV28 and TRBJ2-1; no reliable D call. The CDR3 is made up of 12 amino acids. V was pared by 9 bases and J by 6 bases, with 12 bases between. Germline V gene data show CDR1 as MDHEN and CDR2 as SYDVKM. As DNA, the CDR3 is TGTGCCAGTCTAAAACCGGGCAATGAGCAGTTCTTC. This codes for CASLKPGNEQFF.

This chain joins TRBV19 and TRBJ1-1, with TRBD1 as a possible D gene (6 bases). The CDR3 is 13 amino acids. Germline CDR1 reads LNHDA; CDR2 reads SQIVND (reference sequence). The V gene lost 3 bases and the J gene lost 4 bases, with 9 bases spanning the gap. The CDR3, as DNA: TGTGCCAGTAGTATTACCAGGGGCACTGAAGCTTTCTTT. The encoded protein is CASSITRGTEAFF. Looking up the rest from reference TRBV19 and TRBJ1-1 gives the full variable domain: DGGITQSPKYLFRKEGQNVTLSCEQNLNHDAMYWYRQDPGQGLRLIYYSQIVNDFQKGDIAEGYSVSREKKESFPLTVTSAQKNPTAFYLCASSITRGTEAFFGQGTRLTVV.

This rearrangement joins TRBV6-5 to TRBJ2-5, with TRBD1 as a possible D gene (6 bases). Trimming took off 2 bases at V and 2 bases at J, with 15 bases between the two ends. CDR3 length: 16 amino acids. Germline CDR1 is MNHEY and CDR2 is SVGAGI. The CDR3 nucleotides are TGTGCCAGCAGTTACGCCCCCGGGACAACACAAGAGACCCAGTACTTC. Its translation is CASSYAPGTTQETQYF.